This TCR beta chain was documented in a study of CD8 T cells in Susac syndrome. The authors reverse transcribed roughly 0.5 to 1 ug RNA with random hexamers. TCRdb re-called the immunoSEQ multiplex PCR reads with MiXCR, one entry per CDR3 protein. The data hold under 95,000 distinct CDR3 sequences, with just under 95% observed a single time. The ends lost 0 bases at V and 9 bases at J; junction bases unmatched: 8. The germline gives CDR1 LGHNA, CDR2 YSLEER. The CDR3 extends over 15 amino acids. Sequencing input: CD8+ T cells from PBMCs. The source of this sequence is a human donor with Susac syndrome. This chain connects TRBV4-3 to TRBJ2-4; 7 nucleotides line up with TRBD2. The CDR3 nucleotides are TGCGCCAGCAGCCAAGATCAGGTCGGGGAGGGCATTCAGTACTTC. Protein: CASSQDQVGEGIQYF.